Each of the 6 T cell receptor beta chains below was sequenced from the same sample in a study of identifying expanded T cells in peripheral blood. Profiled with immunoSEQ multiplex PCR; TCRdb holds only in-frame clones, not every one. This sample has about 86,000 clones; 80% to 90% occur once, and the top ten carry 4.5%. Sequenced material: blood. The receptors here all came from a person aged 18 to 75 in good health.

The rearrangement uses TRBV6-1 and TRBJ1-4; unclear D gene. V dropped 1 base and J dropped 4 bases, with 7 bases sitting between them. This CDR3 comprises 14 residues. Germline lookup yields CDR1 MNHNS and CDR2 SASEGT. CDR3 coding DNA: TGTGCCAGCAGTGAAGGGGTCCGTAATGAAAAACTGTTTTTT. Translating gives CASSEGVRNEKLFF.

This clone showed up just a few times. The rearrangement uses TRBV29-1 and TRBJ2-7; D gene ambiguous. Germline V gives CDR1 SQVTM, CDR2 ANQGSEA. The CDR3 contains 10 residues. V dropped 4 bases and J dropped 4 bases, with 5 bases sitting between them. The CDR3 bases are TGCAGCGTTGCAGATTACGAGCAGTACTTC. It yields the protein CSVADYEQYF.

Notes on this clone: The sample holds other DNA sequences that translate to the same CDR3. The rearrangement uses TRBV18 and TRBJ1-3, with D uncertain. CDR1 and CDR2 from the germline V gene are KGHSH and LQKENI. The CDR3 is 15 amino acids. V lost 3 bases and J 0 bases, leaving 9 bases between the germline ends. The CDR3 region has the DNA TGTGCCAGCTCACCGTTGACAAGCTCTGGAAACACCATATATTTT. Encoded protein: CASSPLTSSGNTIYF.

This chain links TRBV10-1 with TRBJ1-6; no clear D. CDR3 size: 16 residues. Trimming took 7 bases from V and 0 from J, leaving 13 bases between them. Germline V CDR1 and CDR2: WNHNN, SYGVQD (reference sequence). DNA for the CDR3: TGCGCCAGCAATCATAATCGGAGCTCCTATAATTCACCCCTCCACTTT. Translation: CASNHNRSSYNSPLHF.

The chain links TRBV6-6 to TRBJ2-3, with TRBD1 as a possible D gene (6 bases). Germline CDR1 MNHNY, CDR2 SVGAGI (reference sequence). This CDR3 is 13 amino acids long. Trimming stripped 6 bases from V and 4 bases from J, with 11 bases between. In DNA form, the CDR3 reads TGTGCCAGCAGCCGGACAGCCCCAGATACGCAGTATTTT. As protein: CASSRTAPDTQYF.

The V gene is TRBV19, the J gene TRBJ1-5; the D gene is possibly TRBD1 (5 bases). CDR1 is LNHDA and CDR2 is SQIVND in the germline V gene (reference sequence). The ends were cut back, 7 bases at V and 6 bases at J, with 16 bases in the middle. There are 14 residues in the CDR3. The chain's CDR3 is CASKGEGSSQPQHF. CDR3 nucleotides: TGTGCCAGTAAAGGGGAAGGGTCGAGTCAGCCCCAGCATTTT.